This T cell receptor beta chain originates from a study of regulatory T cells in long-lasting Graves disease (dated by TCRdb to the early 2020s). With regard to the full study: Patients with newly diagnosed Graves' disease had been on antithyroid drugs for under 3 months. Persistent Graves' disease patients were compared with newly diagnosed Graves' disease patients by peripheral blood TCR sequencing and RNA sequencing. The study took place in China and was registered as a clinical trial. A total of around 33 samples were covered by TCR sequencing, comprising some 13 persistent and about 20 newly diagnosed Graves' disease patients.

A word on this clonotype: This receptor's antigen is unknown. It has no much larger one-base neighbor in the sample; base qualities were not kept.

What the time point label conveys for this sample: newly diagnosed GD, antithyroid drugs for less than 3 months. For both TCR sequencing and RNA sequencing, RNA was extracted from PBMCs using TRIzol. Graves' disease was diagnosed according to American Thyroid Association guidelines. The patients came from an endocrinology department in Xi'an, China. Each patient gave approximately 10 milliliters of peripheral blood, collected in an EDTA anticoagulant tube. PBMCs were isolated by Ficoll Paque Plus density gradient separation without further T cell sorting. An Agilent 2100 Bioanalyzer and agarose gel were used to check RNA quality, while a NanoDrop 2000 measured RNA concentration. The library relied on multiplex PCR. The sample was run on an Illumina HiSeq 4000. TCR beta libraries were built with iRepertoire HTBI primers and Arm-PCR amplification of CDR3 regions. Before sequencing, the PCR products went through gel purification. On the authors' methods: Across samples, 55 to 80 TRBV and 13 to 15 TRBJ segments were identified and used for gene usage analysis of CDR3 amino acid clonotypes. Filtered high-quality paired reads were merged into contigs using COPE and FqMerger. BLAST was used to align contigs to the IMGT TRBV, TRBD and TRBJ reference genes, and CDR3 was defined following IMGT. Any clonotype with a frequency above 0.1% was counted as a highly expanded clone. Shannon entropy was used to measure repertoire diversity, and the Gini coefficient was used to measure V-J evenness. A clonotype found in more than one individual was treated as public. TCRdb reanalyzed the raw reads on its own, using fastp at Q25 for trimming and MiXCR for clone calling, and kept in-frame beta chains. Every entry covers one CDR3 protein and lists the most common genes and DNA from its rows. The V and J calls reflect TCRdb's pipeline rather than the authors' work. For this sample the table gives approximately 490,000 distinct CDR3 sequences, of which 15% to 20% were detected only once. The top ten constitute 10% to 15% of the sample.

The germline V gene (reference sequence) gives CDR1 as MNHEY and CDR2 as SMNVEV. Inclusive of the bounding cysteine and phenylalanine, the CDR3 is 14 residues long. Only the CDR3 DNA is retained, 42 bases long and in frame from the first base. Trimming takes 5 bases from V and 6 bases from J, and the germline ends sit 15 bases apart. The study at large found these results: The study examined only peripheral blood because the primary lesion, thyroid tissue, could not be accessed. Compared with newly diagnosed patients, persistent Graves' disease patients had lower TCR Shannon entropy and fewer highly expanded clones, which suggests clonal expansion. Patients with persistent disease shared more public clonotypes (about 2,700) than newly diagnosed patients did (approximately 970). As a limitation, the authors acknowledged that the small sample size may reduce accuracy. Only the TCR beta chain was sequenced and analyzed. TRBV28, TRBJ1-2 and TRBJ2-5 were preferentially used in persistent disease, while TRBV20-1 and TRBJ2-1 were favored in newly diagnosed disease.

These data were also filed under a second study, of T cells in Graves' hyperthyroidism and ophthalmopathy. The second paper further reports: Stable Graves' hyperthyroidism was defined as no progression to ophthalmopathy during 18 months of follow-up. Hyperthyroidism patients were newly diagnosed, with disease duration under 2 months, and aged 18 to 65 years. Exclusion was applied to patients with uncontrolled infections, other autoimmune diseases, pregnancy or lactation. Clinical symptoms, serum thyroxine and TRAb, thyroid ultrasound, and orbital computed tomography formed the basis for the diagnoses. The TCR CDR3 was subjected to a first round of RT-PCR using the HTBI primer set and the Qiagen OneStep RT-PCR kit. Most expanded thyroid clonotypes (frequency above 0.001) were also detected in blood, a finding suggesting that blood repertoires may reflect thyroid immune responses. Ophthalmopathy was separated from stable hyperthyroidism by a 13 V-J signature model, with around 88% sensitivity and about 81% specificity obtained in cross-validation and 80%/75% obtained in testing. During validation, the model predicted progression to ophthalmopathy a median of approximately 7 months ahead of onset, with almost 71% sensitivity and 72% to 85% specificity. A discovery cohort of fewer than 110 patients, 43 with Graves' ophthalmopathy and about 58 with stable Graves' hyperthyroidism, was used to find distinguishing TCR V-J signatures. Prospective prediction of ophthalmopathy was tested in an independent validation cohort consisting of roughly 20 hyperthyroidism patients and some 16 patients who later progressed to ophthalmopathy. For training and testing, the roughly 97 patients in the discovery cohort were randomly divided in a 7:3 ratio. The study also compared thyroid tissue and blood T-cell repertoires from a handful of Graves' hyperthyroidism patients. Once sampling was done, hyperthyroidism patients were given methimazole at a starting dose of 30 mg daily, whereas ophthalmopathy patients were given high-dose intravenous methylprednisolone. Libraries were constructed in a second round of multiplex PCR, after which size selection and purification were carried out. The libraries were sequenced on an Illumina HiSeq2000 using paired-end 100 bp reads. Raw data were processed with SOAPnuke, discarding reads with adapters, uncalled bases, mean Phred below 15, or no exact constant-primer or identifier match. COPE v1.2.5 was used to merge high-quality paired reads, and clonotypes were defined as unique nucleotide sequences. Clonotypes were aligned to IMGT TRBV, TRBD and TRBJ reference segments using MiTCR v1.1. The analysis included only V-J combinations with a frequency above 0.0001, which together covered around 99% of the repertoires. A TCS score was defined as the ratio of F50 (clonal expansion) to E x V (chaos), with BLOSUM62-based TCRdist applied between CDR3 peptides within each V-J. Welch's t-statistics and random forest reduced around 520 V-J features to 13, which were used in a naive Bayes classifier (R e1071). No statistical method was used to fix the sample size in advance, and group allocation was not hidden from the investigators. The paper reports TCR Vbeta CDR3 sequencing of approximately 140 peripheral blood samples: fewer than 50 ophthalmopathy, around 80 hyperthyroidism and 17 progressor patients.

The receptor comes from a man between 35 and 55 years old with Graves disease. Donor details come from another sample of the same person, matched by shared clones. The rearrangement combines TRBV27 with TRBJ2-3; TRBD2 is perhaps the D gene, given 5 matching bases. The source was peripheral blood mononuclear cells (PBMCs), collected at new diagnosis, from a patient treated with antithyroid drugs. This receptor carries the CDR3 CASSPPQRPDTQYF. The bases read TGTGCCAGCAGTCCCCCCCAGCGGCCCGATACGCAGTATTTT.